One and the same sample provided the 20 T cell receptor beta chains below, sequenced in a study of T cell repertoires in cytomegalovirus infection. TCRdb fed the reads into MiXCR, producing one record per CDR3 protein. The table lists about 530,000 distinct CDR3 sequences, about 30% of them singletons. The specimen sequenced was PBMCs. The receptors here all came from a human donor in good health (CMV status not recorded). Some clones in this sample may be carry-over from other donors' samples.

The rearrangement joins TRBV19 to TRBJ1-1; D is ambiguous. V was cut by 0 bases and J by 3 bases, with 11 bases left in between. CDR1 is LNHDA and CDR2 is SQIVND in the germline V gene (reference sequence). The CDR3 covers 15 residues. The CDR3 sequence is CASSIDLRPHTEAFF. DNA for the CDR3: TGTGCCAGTAGTATAGATCTCCGGCCCCACACTGAAGCTTTCTTT.

This clonotype was recorded a few times. V gene TRBV15 combines with J gene TRBJ2-1, with 8 bases that match TRBD1. V dropped 2 bases and J dropped 8; count of bases not matched to a gene: 8. CDR3 length: 15 residues. Germline loops: CDR1 LNHNV, CDR2 YYDKDF (reference sequence). The CDR3, as DNA: TGTGCCACCAGCAGAACCGGGCAGGGGGCTCATGAGCAGTTCTTC. Encoded protein: CATSRTGQGAHEQFF.

This clonotype was detected only a few times. The chain uses TRBV19 and TRBJ2-3; a weak D match, TRBD2 (5 bases). CDR1 and CDR2 from the germline V gene are LNHDA and SQIVND (reference sequence). CDR3 length equals 15 residues. V shed 6 bases and J shed 0 bases, with 13 bases lying between them. This CDR3 reads CASRGSTASTDTQYF. The CDR3 bases are TGTGCCAGTAGAGGGAGTACGGCTAGCACAGATACGCAGTATTTT.

The chain couples TRBV29-1 to TRBJ2-2; 9 bases match TRBD1. V was clipped by 5 bases and J by 4 bases; unmatched bases: 5. Germline CDR1 SQVTM, CDR2 ANQGSEA. CDR3 length: 14 residues. The CDR3 DNA is TGCAGCGTTTGGGACAGGGACGGCACCGGGGAGCTGTTTTTT. This sequence encodes CSVWDRDGTGELFF.

This clonotype was seen only a few times. This chain uses TRBV25-1 with TRBJ2-3; D possibly corresponds to TRBD1 (6 bases). CDR1 is MGHDK and CDR2 is SYGVNS in the germline V gene. The CDR3 sequence is 14 residues long. The V gene lost 8 bases and the J gene lost 0 bases, with 12 bases spanning the gap. Here the CDR3 reads CASQQGHSTDTQYF. The CDR3 DNA follows: TGTGCCAGCCAGCAGGGACATAGCACAGATACGCAGTATTTT.

The sample holds a few counts of this clonotype. This rearrangement joins TRBV2 to TRBJ1-2; D is uncertain. The CDR3 runs to 13 residues. V dropped 4 bases and J dropped 4 bases, with 10 bases sitting between them. CDR1 SNHLY and CDR2 FYNNEI come from the germline V gene. CDR3 sequence reads: CASSADGPYGYTF. In DNA form, the CDR3 reads TGTGCCAGCAGTGCCGACGGACCCTATGGCTACACCTTC.

V usage is TRBV5-6 and J usage is TRBJ2-1; the D is unclear. The CDR3 spans 16 residues. V was clipped by 0 bases and J by 6 bases, with 16 bases between them. Germline lookup yields CDR1 SGHDT and CDR2 YYEEEE. The CDR3 sequence: CASSLGSYQGPNEQFF. The CDR3 nucleotides read TGTGCCAGCAGCTTGGGCTCGTACCAAGGGCCCAATGAGCAGTTCTTC.

CDR3 nucleotide sequence: TGCAGCGGCCGGGGGGCCTCTAATGAAAAACTGTTTTTT. Residues: CSGRGASNEKLFF. J is TRBJ1-4 and V is TRBV29-1, with D possibly being TRBD1 (6 bases). V gave up 7 bases and J gave up 3 bases, with 12 bases separating them. CDR3 length: 13 amino acids. Germline V gives CDR1 SQVTM, CDR2 ANQGSEA.

This sequence joins TRBV6-1 and TRBJ2-7; 9 nucleotides line up with TRBD2. The CDR3 has 14 amino acids. From germline, CDR1 is MNHNS and CDR2 SASEGT. The V and J ends lost 6 bases and 7 bases, in that order; junction bases with no gene match: 10. DNA for the CDR3: TGTGCCAGCAGCCCCTGGGCGGGAGGGCCTGAGCAGTACTTC. It encodes CASSPWAGGPEQYF.

This clonotype was picked up a small number of times. The chain recombines TRBV7-9 with TRBJ1-1, with TRBD1 as a possible D gene (5 bases). V dropped 2 bases and J dropped 0 bases, with 13 bases sitting between them. There are 16 residues in the CDR3. Germline-derived CDR1 and CDR2 are SEHNR and FQNEAQ (reference sequence). CDR3 sequence: CASSLMSGIMNTEAFF. CDR3 DNA: TGTGCCAGCAGCTTAATGTCAGGGATTATGAACACTGAAGCTTTCTTT.

This clonotype was picked up one time. The chain joins TRBV10-3 to TRBJ1-1; TRBD1 matches 8 bases. CDR1 and CDR2 from the germline V gene are ENHRY and SYGVKD. This CDR3 is built from 18 residues. Unmatched junction bases numbered 16, after V lost 7 bases and J lost 0 bases. The CDR3 protein is CAIKGQVQLGELNTEAFF. CDR3 DNA sequence: TGTGCCATCAAGGGACAGGTCCAGCTGGGGGAGTTGAACACTGAAGCTTTCTTT.

V usage is TRBV2 and J usage is TRBJ1-1; perhaps TRBD1 as D (5 bases). V was pared by 3 bases and J by 1 base, with 12 bases between. Looked up from germline, CDR1 is SNHLY and CDR2 is FYNNEI. The CDR3 loop spans 15 amino acids. The CDR3 is CASSDLGRKNTEAFF. The CDR3 nucleotides read TGTGCCAGCAGTGATTTGGGACGGAAGAACACTGAAGCTTTCTTT.

CDR3 in DNA: TGTGCCAGCAGCCTTCAACTGACAGGGAGAGGTGAAAAACTGTTTTTT. Translated: CASSLQLTGRGEKLFF. This sequence joins TRBV7-9 and TRBJ1-4; TRBD1 matches at 7 bases. The V gene's germline CDR1 is SEHNR and CDR2 FQNEAQ (reference sequence). V was clipped by 5 bases and J by 7 bases; unmatched bases: 13. The CDR3 loop spans 16 amino acids. Based on the CDR3 plus reference TRBV7-9 and TRBJ1-4, the full variable domain is DTGVSQNPRHKITKRGQNVTFRCDPISEHNRLYWYRQTLGQGPEFLTYFQNEAQLEKSRLLSDRFSAERPKGSFSTLEIQRTEQGDSAMYLCASSLQLTGRGEKLFFGSGTQLSVL.

This chain links TRBV30 with TRBJ2-7, with TRBD2 identical over 7 bases. Germline V CDR1 and CDR2: GTSNPN, SVGIG (reference sequence). The CDR3 has 13 amino acids. J was trimmed by 3 bases and V by 2 bases; bases with no gene match: 4. The CDR3 sequence is CAWSLGGGYEQYV. As DNA, the CDR3 is TGTGCCTGGAGTCTGGGCGGGGGCTACGAGCAGTACGTC.

The table lists this clonotype with a few counts. The V and J genes are TRBV6-6 and TRBJ1-4, with TRBD1 matching over 8 bases. Germline assignment: CDR1 MNHNY and CDR2 SVGAGI (reference sequence). V dropped 6 bases and J dropped 7; count of bases not matched to a gene: 7. The CDR3 is 14 residues long. The DNA for the CDR3 is TGTGCCAGCAGGTCTCCAGGGGGCAGTGAAAAACTGTTTTTT. It yields the protein CASRSPGGSEKLFF.

The gene calls are TRBV28 and TRBJ2-1, with 9 positions matching TRBD1. The ends lost 2 bases at V and 8 bases at J; junction bases unmatched: 10. The CDR3 consists of 16 residues. Germline CDR1 reads MDHEN; CDR2 reads SYDVKM. CDR3 sequence (DNA): TGTGCCAGCAGTTTAGGTCCGGGACAGGGTGTCGATGAGCAGTTCTTC. This gives the protein CASSLGPGQGVDEQFF.

This clonotype has more than one count but fewer than ten. V and J are TRBV7-6 and TRBJ2-1, with unresolved D. The germline V gene encodes CDR1 SGHVS and CDR2 FNYEAQ. CDR3 length equals 11 residues. V lost 6 bases, J lost 8 bases, and 8 bases lay in between. As DNA, the CDR3 is TGTGCCAGCAGAAATTCTTATGAGCAGTTCTTC. Its protein product is CASRNSYEQFF.

The chain carries TRBV4-1 and TRBJ2-5; tentatively, D is TRBD1 (5 bases). Deletions cut 4 bases from V and 2 bases from J, with 11 bases between. This CDR3 has 14 amino acids. The germline gives CDR1 MGHRA, CDR2 YSYEKL. In DNA, the CDR3 is TGCGCCAGCAGCCGCAGCGACAGTCAAGAGACCCAGTACTTC. Encoded protein: CASSRSDSQETQYF.

For this clonotype: At one end, the junction sequence differs from germline, possibly due to a read error. The chain carries TRBV20-1 and TRBJ2-4; 7 positions agree with TRBD2. The CDR3 is made up of 13 amino acids. Germline CDR1 is DFQATT and CDR2 is SNEGSKA (reference sequence). The CDR3 nucleotides are TGCAGTGCTCCCGATGGGGGGGGAAACACTCAGTACTTC. It is translated as CSAPDGGGNTQYF.

This clonotype was seen a few times. The chain employs TRBV6-2 or TRBV6-3 and TRBJ2-1; D might be TRBD1 (6 bases). The CDR3 spans 11 residues. Germline CDR1 and CDR2: MNHEY and SVGEGT. Trimming removed 2 bases from V and 10 bases from J, with 6 bases in between. The CDR3: CASSYDREQFF. The CDR3 nucleotides read TGTGCCAGCAGTTACGACAGGGAGCAGTTCTTC.